A selection of T cell receptor beta chains follows, all from one sample in a study of blood T cell repertoires in COVID-19. TCRdb keeps only in-frame clones here, not all; method: immunoSEQ multiplex PCR. The sample shows 400,000 to 550,000 clones, around nine tenths of them seen only once. The sequenced sample was PBMCs or T cells enriched from blood (not recorded which). Receptors were obtained from a woman aged 18-30 years with acute COVID-19. CDR3s include the opening cysteine and the closing phenylalanine or tryptophan. Clone size is shown for a subset of rows, as once, few, many or a class of expanded clone.

- TRBV28 CASSPGQGDNEQFF
- TRBV7-6 CASSSRKGGLSF
- TRBV5-1 CASSLQGIQQETQYF
- TRBV7-2 CASSLQQYNSPLHF
- TRBV3-1/TRBV3-2 CASSYLSSGGLETQYF
- TRBV13 CASSLQVGEQYF
- TRBV9 CASSVDGGGTSINSPLHF
- TRBV7-2 CASSYEQGVNYGYTF
- TRBV27 CASSLEREGYEQYF
- TRBV5-6 CASSLHGGYTF
- TRBV10-3 CAAETGLVDEQYF
- TRBV29-1 CSVEGDRHYGYTF
- TRBV5-1 CASSLGGPETQYF
- TRBV19 CASSKPLADTDTQYF
- TRBV6-2/TRBV6-3 CASSQGQGSEAFF
- TRBV6-5 CASKVTGSSYNEQFF
- TRBV9 CASSVTRTGGGVAGELFF
- TRBV9 CASSVDGTNSGNTIYF
once TRBV3-1/TRBV3-2 CASSQVNNSPLHF
- TRBV4-1 CASSQGSGRAAVVQYF
- TRBV5-6 CASSLGQGRDEQYF
- TRBV6-5 CASRGQGVDGYTF
- TRBV9 CASSAQGTTGELFF
- TRBV19 CASSGRAGASYNEQFF
- TRBV11-2 CASSQTDRDYGYTF
once TRBV6-2/TRBV6-3 CASSYLAVREQYF
- TRBV28 CASSLDSEYGYTF
- TRBV7-9 CASSLGGSSPLHF
- TRBV28 CASSFNVPGQGRDYNEQFF
- TRBV27 CASSLTGGGEGSPLHF
few TRBV9 CASSVVDSRDTEAFF
- TRBV9 CASSVVAGGGTDTQYF
once TRBV28 CASSQRQGVMNTEAFF
- TRBV27 CASSSQLGTGFQPQHF
once TRBV6-2/TRBV6-3 CASSASLVGSTDTQYF
- TRBV10-1 CASSAALTGELFF
- TRBV7-6 CASSGLAGTSTDTQYF
- TRBV27 CASSKPASSTEAFF
- TRBV18 CASSLGQGTHEQYF
- TRBV15 CATRVGRRETQYF
once TRBV5-1 CASSGRDQETQYF
- TRBV29-1 CSVEELQETQYF
- TRBV27 CASSLFSSGNYEQYF
once TRBV30 CAWRRGGETQYF
- TRBV7-9 CASSLELHTEAFF
- TRBV29-1 CSAFEARGLNEKLFF
- TRBV5-8 CASSVGGAETQYF
- TRBV6-5 CASGSRNEQFF
- TRBV5-4 CASSLVGARGGNTIYF
- TRBV7-3 CASSRATGQGYEQYF
- TRBV5-6 CASRGTGSNYGYTF
- TRBV5-1 CASSPRTGYGYTF
few TRBV27 CASSQGTVGMAQFF
- TRBV27 CASSDTSAMGYEQYF
- TRBV2 CASSEEESALRETQYF